Below, 14 T cell receptor beta chains from the same sample are listed, as sequenced in a study of blood T cells in healthy people across ages. A second PCR of roughly 7 to 11 cycles used a sample-barcoded 5' primer and a J-beta primer mix. TCRdb used MiXCR to reprocess the 5' RACE reads, holding one entry per CDR3 protein. Counted here are hundreds of thousands of distinct CDR3 sequences, roughly 53% occurring once; the ten biggest clones make up 30% to 45%. Sequenced input: blood. All receptors derive from a man in his fifties or sixties in good health.

V and J are TRBV20-1 and TRBJ1-4, with 10 bases matching TRBD1. The CDR3 spans 13 residues. Trimming took 5 bases from V and 8 from J; bases not matched to a gene: 5. Germline lookup yields CDR1 DFQATT and CDR2 SNEGSKA (reference sequence). CDR3 nucleotide sequence: TGCAGTGCTTTCCGGGACAGGGGCGAAAAACTGTTTTTT. This codes for CSAFRDRGEKLFF.

The V and J genes are TRBV29-1 and TRBJ1-1, with unresolved D. This CDR3 is built from 12 residues. V was clipped by 8 bases and J by 5 bases, with 15 bases between them. Germline V gene lookup returns CDR1 SQVTM and CDR2 ANQGSEA. CDR3 region: CSTTQGGTEAFF. As DNA, the CDR3 is TGCAGCACCACACAAGGTGGAACTGAAGCTTTCTTT.

In this sample, this clonotype turned up a few times. The chain couples TRBV12-3 or TRBV12-4 to TRBJ1-2; D remains ambiguous. This CDR3 is 13 amino acids long. Trimming cost V 3 bases and J 7 bases, with 12 bases left between them. The CDR3 region has the DNA TGTGCCAGCAGTTTGAACGGCGGTCCTGGCTACACCTTC. This translates into CASSLNGGPGYTF.

This chain links TRBV15 with TRBJ2-1; 11 positions match TRBD1. Looked up from germline, CDR1 is LNHNV and CDR2 is YYDKDF (reference sequence). After removal of 0 bases from V and 8 bases from J, the junction contained 6 bases not matched to a gene. This CDR3 has 16 residues. The DNA of the CDR3 is TGTGCCACCAGCAGAGACCGGGACAGGGGGTACGATGAGCAGTTCTTC. It yields the protein CATSRDRDRGYDEQFF. Full variable domain (rest looked up from reference TRBV15 and TRBJ2-1): DAMVIQNPRYQVTQFGKPVTLSCSQTLNHNVMYWYQQKSSQAPKLLFHYYDKDFNNEADTPDNFQSRRPNTSFCFLDIRSPGLGDTAMYLCATSRDRDRGYDEQFFGPGTRLTVL.

The J gene is TRBJ2-7, the V gene TRBV28, with TRBD1 matching 7 bases. The trim removed 6 bases at V and 5 bases at J, leaving 10 bases unmatched. CDR1 is MDHEN and CDR2 is SYDVKM in the germline V gene. This CDR3 is built from 14 residues. In DNA form, the CDR3 reads TGTGCCAGCAGCCCGGGACAGATTCCTCACGAGCAGTACTTC. It is translated as CASSPGQIPHEQYF.

The gene calls are TRBV3-1 and TRBJ1-3; no firm D call. The CDR3 has 13 residues. Germline V lookup: CDR1 LGHDT, CDR2 YNNKEL (reference sequence). V gave up 1 base and J gave up 2 bases, with 3 bases separating them. This chain's CDR3 is CASSQVPGNTIYF. CDR3 DNA sequence: TGTGCCAGCAGCCAAGTCCCTGGAAACACCATATATTTT. Using reference TRBV3-1 and TRBJ1-3 for the parts outside the CDR3, the full variable domain is DTAVSQTPKYLVTQMGNDKSIKCEQNLGHDTMYWYKQDSKKFLKIMFSYNNKELIINETVPNRFSPKSPDKAHLNLHINSLELGDSAVYFCASSQVPGNTIYFGEGSWLTVV.

The chain recombines TRBV20-1 with TRBJ2-5; D gene ambiguous. The ends were cut back, 3 bases at V and 1 base at J, with 6 bases in the middle. The germline V gene has CDR1 DFQATT and CDR2 SNEGSKA (reference sequence). The CDR3 consists of 12 residues. The DNA of the CDR3 is TGCAGTGCTAGTTTCCTCCAAGAGACCCAGTACTTC. Translating gives CSASFLQETQYF.

The rearrangement links TRBV20-1 to TRBJ2-1, with TRBD2 matching over 9 bases. Trimming at V came to 1 base and at J to 3 bases, leaving 7 bases not matched to a gene. Germline V gives CDR1 DFQATT, CDR2 SNEGSKA (reference sequence). CDR3 length: 16 residues. CDR3 in DNA: TGCAGTGCTAGAGGCAGTCGCGGGGGGGGCTACAATGAGCAGTTCTTC. It is translated as CSARGSRGGGYNEQFF.

V and J are TRBV16 and TRBJ1-6; D uncertain. The V end lost 1 base, the J end lost 7 bases, and 11 bases lay between the germline ends. Per germline, CDR1 KGHSY and CDR2 FQNENV. The length of the CDR3 is 15 residues. The CDR3 is CASSQYEARNSPLHF. The CDR3 region has the DNA TGTGCCAGCAGCCAATATGAGGCGAGAAATTCACCCCTCCACTTT.

This clonotype came up a few times. This chain links TRBV15 with TRBJ1-1; the match to TRBD1 covers 8 bases. Germline CDR1 LNHNV, CDR2 YYDKDF (reference sequence). This CDR3 has 15 amino acids. V dropped 3 bases and J dropped 3; count of bases not matched to a gene: 6. CDR3 sequence (DNA): TGTGCCACCAGCAGTCCCGGGACAGGACACACTGAAGCTTTCTTT. It encodes CATSSPGTGHTEAFF. Together with reference TRBV15 and TRBJ1-1, the CDR3 gives the full variable domain: DAMVIQNPRYQVTQFGKPVTLSCSQTLNHNVMYWYQQKSSQAPKLLFHYYDKDFNNEADTPDNFQSRRPNTSFCFLDIRSPGLGDTAMYLCATSSPGTGHTEAFFGQGTRLTVV.

This chain uses TRBV29-1 with TRBJ2-3, with no clear D. CDR3 size: 12 residues. The V end lost 7 bases, the J end lost 0 bases, and 8 bases lay between the germline ends. In germline, CDR1 is SQVTM, CDR2 ANQGSEA. The CDR3 region has the DNA TGCAGCGCCGTTCCTAGCACAGATACGCAGTATTTT. Residues: CSAVPSTDTQYF.

The DNA of the CDR3 is TGTGCCAGCAGTTCACTAGCGGGGGGACTAGCCAAAAACATTCAGTACTTC. The encoded protein is CASSSLAGGLAKNIQYF. The chain is built from TRBV6-5 and TRBJ2-4, with TRBD2 identical over 12 bases. The CDR3 is 17 amino acids. The germline V gene encodes CDR1 MNHEY and CDR2 SVGAGI. V lost 4 bases and J lost 0; bases outside the gene matches: 4.

V is TRBV7-8 and J is TRBJ1-6; D unresolved. Germline V gene data show CDR1 as SGHVS and CDR2 as FQNEAQ. V lost 1 base, J lost 4 bases, and 8 bases lay in between. The length of the CDR3 is 15 residues. Here the CDR3 reads CASSLGTGYNSPLHF. CDR3 DNA sequence: TGTGCCAGCAGCTTAGGGACGGGATATAATTCACCCCTCCACTTT.

CDR3 residues: CASSQAGVSYNEQFF. The CDR3 region has the DNA TGTGCCAGCAGCCAAGCGGGGGTGTCCTACAATGAGCAGTTCTTC. V usage is TRBV14 and J usage is TRBJ2-1; D perhaps matches TRBD2 (6 bases). The CDR3 loop spans 15 amino acids. V was trimmed by 1 base and J by 1 base, leaving 8 bases between them. Germline lookup yields CDR1 SGHDN and CDR2 FVKESK.